The sequence of this T cell receptor (beta chain) was determined in a study of PD-L1 blockade in urothelial cancer. Study-wide context: Blood was tested 3 weeks (second dose) and 6 weeks into treatment. Among blood samples, the median T cell count was 130,000 to 150,000.

Looked up from germline, CDR1 is SGHNT and CDR2 is YYREEE (reference sequence). The CDR3 has 12 residues. Losses at the gene ends were 1 base for V and 13 bases for J; bases not matched to a gene: 7. The time point denotes: peripheral blood 6 weeks after treatment start. This clone came up a few times. Its specificity is unknown. Study-wide results and limits: It was durable-benefit patients whose tumor-associated blood clones expanded more at 3 weeks.

Assay: immunoSEQ multiplex PCR; the TCRdb copy retains only in-frame clones and omits some. This sample has roughly 120,000 clones, with around 89% found just once. The chain has TRBV5-4 and TRBJ2-7, with 8 nucleotides matching TRBD2. The source was PBMCs, collected around atezolizumab (anti-PD-L1) treatment. The TCR comes from a man between 60 and 75 years old with urothelial cancer. The CDR3 nucleotides read TGTGCCAGCAGCTTGTCGGGAGGGCCTCTTTACTTC. It translates to CASSLSGGPLYF.